The T cell receptor beta chain described here comes from a study of CD8 T cells in Susac syndrome. Whole-study context: Intravenous immunoglobulin alone or corticosteroids were being given to patients with Susac syndrome at blood draw, unless they were therapy-naive.

This CDR3 is built from 17 residues. Trimming pared 0 bases from V and 2 bases from J, leaving 16 bases between. Per the germline V gene, CDR1 is DFQATT and CDR2 is SNEGSKA (reference sequence). The study's findings and limits: Clonal expansion did not appear in Susac syndrome CD4+ T cell repertoires.

With random hexamers, about 0.45 to 1 ug RNA was reverse transcribed. TCRdb itself ran the immunoSEQ multiplex PCR reads through MiXCR, one entry per CDR3 protein. The sample includes fewer than 200,000 distinct CDR3 sequences, about 91% seen only once; the top ten take roughly 0.087%. About this clonotype itself: As yet, its antigen is unknown.

The receptor's source is a human donor with Susac syndrome. The sample was CD4+ T cells from PBMCs. The chain links TRBV20-1 to TRBJ2-2; a possible D gene is TRBD1 (6 bases). The CDR3 DNA reads TGCAGTGCTAGAGATGAGACAGGAGTGCCCAACACCGGGGAGCTGTTTTTT. This translates into CSARDETGVPNTGELFF.